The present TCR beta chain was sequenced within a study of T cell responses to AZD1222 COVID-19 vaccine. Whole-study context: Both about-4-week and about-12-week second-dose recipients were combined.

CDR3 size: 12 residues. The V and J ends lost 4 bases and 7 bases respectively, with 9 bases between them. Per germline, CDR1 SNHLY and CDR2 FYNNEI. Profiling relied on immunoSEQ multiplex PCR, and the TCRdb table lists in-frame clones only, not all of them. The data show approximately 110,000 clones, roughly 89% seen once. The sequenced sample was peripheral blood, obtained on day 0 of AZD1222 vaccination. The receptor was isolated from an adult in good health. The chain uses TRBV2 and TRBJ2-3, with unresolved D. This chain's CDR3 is CASSVFSYTQYF. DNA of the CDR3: TGTGCCAGCAGTGTGTTTTCCTATACGCAGTATTTT.